This T cell receptor beta chain was identified in a study of blood T cell repertoires in COVID-19. Overall study: The analysed material was cDNA or gDNA that came from T cells, B-cell-depleted T cells, or PBMCs.

This clone showed up just once. TCRdb's table, derived via immunoSEQ multiplex PCR, lists solely in-frame clones and lacks some. The table lists 40,000 to 55,000 clones, around 90% of them singletons, with around a tenth in the top ten. Sequencing input: peripheral blood. The receptor's source is a man in his fifties with active COVID-19.

The CDR3, as DNA: TGCGCCAGCAGCTTGGCCCCGACAGGGGGCAGGATCACAGATACGCAGTATTTT. It encodes CASSLAPTGGRITDTQYF. V and J are TRBV5-1 and TRBJ2-3, with 10 bases matching TRBD1. V trimming: 0 bases; J trimming: 2 bases; junction bases outside the gene matches: 9. Germline V gene lookup returns CDR1 SGHRS and CDR2 YFSETQ. There are 18 residues in the CDR3.